This passage covers 7 T cell receptor beta chains from one sample sequenced in a study of blood T cell repertoires in COVID-19. Some clones are missing from TCRdb's copy, which holds only in-frame ones; the method was immunoSEQ multiplex PCR. Here the sample spans about 110,000 clones, about two thirds being singletons. Sequencing was carried out using peripheral blood. These receptors all stem from a human donor with acute or convalescent COVID-19. The donor label of this sample is uncertain.

CDR3 coding DNA: TGTGCCAGCACCCCGACAGGGGGCTCTGGCTACACCTTC. This sequence encodes CASTPTGGSGYTF. The rearrangement uses TRBV6-5 and TRBJ1-2; 10 bases align to TRBD1. With V trimmed by 7 bases and J by 7 bases, 6 bases remained unmatched. The CDR3 spans 13 residues. Germline CDR1 is MNHEY and CDR2 is SVGAGI.

The rearrangement links TRBV2 to TRBJ1-5; D gene unclear. Germline CDR1 SNHLY, CDR2 FYNNEI. V was clipped by 6 bases and J by 2 bases, with 11 bases between them. The CDR3 loop spans 14 amino acids. The CDR3 coding sequence is TGTGCCAGCAGAAGGGAGAGGGGCAATCAGCCCCAGCATTTT. The encoded protein is CASRRERGNQPQHF.

J is TRBJ1-3 and V is TRBV7-2; D unresolved. The V end lost 0 bases, the J end lost 6 bases, and 6 bases lay between the germline ends. Germline values: CDR1 SGHTA, CDR2 FQGNSA. The CDR3 extends over 13 amino acids. The CDR3 sequence: CASSLAPVNTIYF. In DNA form, the CDR3 reads TGTGCCAGCAGCTTAGCGCCAGTAAACACCATATATTTT.

The chain couples TRBV6-5 to TRBJ1-2; maybe TRBD1 (5 bases). Trimming removed 5 bases from V and 8 bases from J, with 18 bases in between. The CDR3 runs 14 residues. Looked up from germline, CDR1 is MNHEY and CDR2 is SVGAGI. CDR3 region: CASSPAGAGRGYTF. The DNA for the CDR3 is TGTGCCAGCAGTCCCGCCGGGGCGGGGAGAGGCTACACCTTC.

This chain connects TRBV19 to TRBJ2-7, with D perhaps TRBD2 (7 bases). The CDR3 is 17 amino acids. Germline loops: CDR1 LNHDA, CDR2 SQIVND (reference sequence). Trimming stripped 1 base from V and 7 bases from J, with 23 bases between. CDR3 loop: CASSIGGGPEVFGEQYF. The CDR3 nucleotides are TGTGCCAGTAGTATAGGCGGGGGCCCGGAGGTTTTTGGAGAGCAGTACTTC.

This rearrangement joins TRBV14 to TRBJ1-2; 7 nucleotides line up with TRBD1. V lost 5 bases to trimming and J lost 5 bases; unmatched junction nucleotides: 5. The CDR3 is 13 amino acids. CDR1 is SGHDN and CDR2 is FVKESK in the germline V gene. The CDR3 DNA reads as TGTGCCAGCAGCATGGACAGGCTGTATGGCTACACCTTC. As protein: CASSMDRLYGYTF.

V usage is TRBV3-1 (or the pseudogene TRBV3-2) and J usage is TRBJ1-2; D not certain. Trimming took 3 bases from V and 7 from J, leaving 12 bases between them. From germline, CDR1 is LGHDT and CDR2 YNNKEL (reference sequence). The CDR3 contains 13 residues. CDR3 loop: CASSQDARGGYTF. CDR3 coding DNA: TGTGCCAGCAGCCAGGATGCGCGGGGTGGCTACACCTTC.